These 18 T cell receptor beta chains were sequenced from one sample in a study of cytomegalovirus exposure and HLA in healthy donors. Primers: 60 Vbeta forward and 13 Jbeta reverse. Produced via immunoSEQ multiplex PCR; TCRdb's table is partial and in-frame only. This table has under 200,000 clones, about 62% appearing once. The sample comprised PBMCs. Every receptor here comes from a man aged 40-49 years in good health and CMV-seronegative.

The gene calls are TRBV5-1 and TRBJ1-2; TRBD1 is a possible D gene (5 bases). V dropped 0 bases and J dropped 7 bases, with 25 bases sitting between them. The V gene's germline CDR1 is SGHRS and CDR2 YFSETQ. This CDR3 spans 18 amino acids. CDR3 bases: TGCGCCAGCAGCTTGGGCGGTAGGGACTCACTTGCATCGGGTGGCTACACCTTC. Amino acids: CASSLGGRDSLASGGYTF.

This clone occurred a few times. Written as DNA, the CDR3 is TGTGCCAGCTCCTCGCTGGGGGCAGCCCCTAGCAATCAGCCCCAGCATTTT. Translated: CASSSLGAAPSNQPQHF. J is TRBJ1-5 and V is TRBV28; TRBD1 might be the D (6 bases). Trimming stripped 8 bases from V and 0 bases from J, with 20 bases between. The CDR3 runs to 17 residues. Germline CDR1 and CDR2: MDHEN and SYDVKM.

The chain carries TRBV5-6 and TRBJ1-2; 7 bases map to TRBD1. V was pared by 0 bases and J by 1 base, with 3 bases of the junction left unmatched. There are 15 residues in the CDR3. Germline V lookup: CDR1 SGHDT, CDR2 YYEEEE. The CDR3 loop reads CASSLGDRLNYGYTF. CDR3 bases: TGTGCCAGCAGCTTGGGGGACAGACTTAACTATGGCTACACCTTC.

This clone was counted only a few times. The chain recombines TRBV30 with TRBJ2-5; unclear D gene. Trimming shortened V by 2 bases and J by 3 bases, and 10 bases separated the two germline ends. Germline CDR1 GTSNPN, CDR2 SVGIG (reference sequence). This CDR3 contains 13 residues. CDR3 in DNA: TGTGCCTGGAGTCTAGTACTCGAAGAGACCCAGTACTTC. It codes for CAWSLVLEETQYF.

The chain joins TRBV19 to TRBJ1-2; 12 nucleotides align to TRBD1. The CDR3 extends over 18 amino acids. The V and J ends lost 0 bases and 6 bases, in that order; junction bases with no gene match: 11. Germline V lookup: CDR1 LNHDA, CDR2 SQIVND (reference sequence). CDR3 in DNA: TGTGCCAGTAGTATAGATACTACCGGGACAGGGGGCACTAATGGCTACACCTTC. Translated: CASSIDTTGTGGTNGYTF. Full variable domain (rest looked up from reference TRBV19 and TRBJ1-2): DGGITQSPKYLFRKEGQNVTLSCEQNLNHDAMYWYRQDPGQGLRLIYYSQIVNDFQKGDIAEGYSVSREKKESFPLTVTSAQKNPTAFYLCASSIDTTGTGGTNGYTFGSGTRLTVV.

This clone has just a few counts. The chain has TRBV6-6 and TRBJ1-4; tentative D call: TRBD1 (5 bases). CDR3 size: 13 residues. V was clipped by 6 bases and J by 8 bases, with 13 bases between them. Germline CDR1 is MNHNY and CDR2 is SVGAGI (reference sequence). In nucleotides, the CDR3 is TGTGCCAGCAGCCCAGGGTCATGGGAAAAACTGTTTTTT. Translating gives CASSPGSWEKLFF.

The chain is built from TRBV7-2 and TRBJ2-5; 7 bases are a match to TRBD2. CDR1 is SGHTA, CDR2 FQGNSA, per germline. The CDR3 totals 13 residues. Trimming removed 3 bases from V and 2 bases from J; junction bases left unmatched: 0. The DNA for the CDR3 is TGTGCCAGCAGCTTCGGGGGGCAAGAGACCCAGTACTTC. Residues: CASSFGGQETQYF.

V and J are TRBV19 and TRBJ2-1; 10 bases fit TRBD1. The CDR3 extends over 14 amino acids. Germline lookup yields CDR1 LNHDA and CDR2 SQIVND (reference sequence). V shed 4 bases, J shed 7 bases, and the junction held 4 bases outside the gene matches. The CDR3 DNA follows: TGTGCCAGTAGTACCGCGGGACAGGGGAATGAGCAGTTCTTC. Its protein product is CASSTAGQGNEQFF.

This chain connects TRBV6-1 to TRBJ1-5, with D maybe TRBD1 (6 bases). V was trimmed by 6 bases and J by 7 bases, leaving 13 bases between them. The CDR3 length is 13 residues. Germline CDR1 is MNHNS and CDR2 is SASEGT. In DNA form, the CDR3 reads TGTGCCAGCAGGGCAGGGGTTGGGCAGCCCCAGCATTTT. Translation gives CASRAGVGQPQHF.

V usage is TRBV7-9 and J usage is TRBJ1-5; TRBD1 matches at 8 bases. The V segment lost 5 bases and the J segment 6 bases; nucleotides outside the gene matches: 9. The length of the CDR3 is 15 residues. Germline V gene sequence: CDR1 SEHNR, CDR2 FQNEAQ (reference sequence). For the CDR3, the DNA is TGTGCCAGCAGCAGAAGCCAGGGGGCAGGTCAGCCCCAGCATTTT. Translating it yields CASSRSQGAGQPQHF.

The chain combines TRBV2 with TRBJ1-5; D not certain. V lost 5 bases and J 2 bases, leaving 13 bases between the germline ends. This CDR3 contains 15 residues. In germline, CDR1 is SNHLY, CDR2 FYNNEI. CDR3 protein: CASSRGPMGNQPQHF. In DNA form, the CDR3 reads TGTGCCAGCAGTCGTGGCCCCATGGGCAATCAGCCCCAGCATTTT.

The chain combines TRBV6-5 with TRBJ2-7, with 8 bases identical to TRBD1. The V and J ends lost 6 bases and 0 bases, in that order; junction bases with no gene match: 7. Germline V CDR1 and CDR2: MNHEY, SVGAGI. The CDR3 is 15 amino acids. The CDR3 region is CASSGQGLSSYEQYF. CDR3 sequence (DNA): TGTGCCAGCAGCGGACAGGGTTTAAGCTCCTACGAGCAGTACTTC.

The genes are TRBV30 and TRBJ1-2; D is unclear. V lost 0 bases and J 3 bases, leaving 8 bases between the germline ends. The germline gives CDR1 GTSNPN, CDR2 SVGIG (reference sequence). The CDR3 is 13 amino acids. This chain's CDR3 is CAWSVEYYYGYTF. CDR3 sequence (DNA): TGTGCCTGGAGTGTCGAGTATTACTATGGCTACACCTTC.

A few counts support this clone. The chain uses TRBV5-1 and TRBJ2-6; no definite D call. Germline CDR1 SGHRS, CDR2 YFSETQ. Between the trimmed V and J ends, which lost 4 bases and 1 base, there was a span of 6 bases. This CDR3 is built from 14 residues. The chain's CDR3 is CASSATSGANVLTF. CDR3 DNA sequence: TGCGCCAGCAGCGCTACGTCTGGGGCCAACGTCCTGACTTTC.

The chain is built from TRBV5-4 and TRBJ2-2, with 7 bases matching TRBD2. CDR1 and CDR2 from the germline V gene are SGHNT and YYREEE (reference sequence). The CDR3 extends over 15 amino acids. The V gene end was trimmed by 0 bases and the J gene end by 8 bases; junction bases not matched to a gene: 7. In nucleotides, the CDR3 is TGTGCCAGCAGCTTGGGGCCCCAAGCGGGGGGGGAGCTGTTTTTT. Translating gives CASSLGPQAGGELFF.

The chain is built from TRBV9 and TRBJ2-5; 9 positions match TRBD1. The DNA end is more similar to TRBJ2-7, so the J call may be wrong. The CDR3 runs to 15 residues. Germline lookup yields CDR1 SGDLS and CDR2 YYNGEE. Written as DNA, the CDR3 is TGTGCCAGCAGCGTAGACAGGGGGCTAACCTACGAGCAGTACTTC. Translated, it gives CASSVDRGLTYEQYF.

The chain uses TRBV4-1 and TRBJ2-5; 10 nucleotides align to TRBD2. With V trimmed by 6 bases and J by 1 base, 5 bases remained unmatched. CDR1 is MGHRA and CDR2 is YSYEKL in the germline V gene. This CDR3 region has 15 residues. The CDR3 protein is CASSLLAGLQETQYF. DNA for the CDR3: TGCGCCAGCAGTCTACTAGCGGGGCTCCAAGAGACCCAGTACTTC.

The chain has TRBV4-2 and TRBJ2-5; D unclear. Trimming cost V 1 base and J 1 base, with 13 bases left between them. The CDR3 length is 16 residues. CDR1 and CDR2 (germline): LGHNA, YNFKEQ. CDR3 sequence (DNA): TGTGCCAGCAGCCAAGCTCCGGCGGCCACCCAAGAGACCCAGTACTTC. Its translation is CASSQAPAATQETQYF.